This T cell receptor beta chain originates from a study of CD8+ T cells in alopecia areata. Looking at the study overall: A 6-month off-drug phase came after tofacitinib, which had lasted 6 to 18 months.

Turning to this clone: Its target is not known.

Study-level results: Compared with mice, patients displayed less clear TCR sharing, possibly for HLA-related reasons.

There are 14 residues in the CDR3. From germline, CDR1 is LGHNA and CDR2 YSLEER. V was cut by 0 bases and J by 3 bases, with 8 bases left in between. Extraction and reverse transcription of RNA yielded cDNA as the sequencing template. The repertoire was sequenced with immunoSEQ multiplex PCR; TCRdb's copy has only in-frame clones and lacks some. The sample has some 120,000 clones, approximately 57% seen once. Treatment reported: oral pan-JAK inhibitor, 5-10 mg twice daily. Peripheral blood, together with lesional scalp punch biopsies, was collected from alopecia areata patients. The material was CD4+ T cells sorted from blood, obtained at week 4, from a patient treated with tofacitinib. This sequence originates from a human donor with alopecia areata. The chain has TRBV4-3 and TRBJ1-1; D might be TRBD1 (5 bases). The CDR3 protein is CASSQDPRDTEAFF. The CDR3 coding sequence is TGCGCCAGCAGCCAAGATCCCAGGGACACTGAAGCTTTCTTT.